Listed here is a single T cell receptor (beta chain). It has no known antigen specificity. Base qualities are not recorded, but no much larger clone differs from it by a single base. The intended sense of this specimen's time point label: cycle 4 day 1 (C4D1), after around six weeks of nivolumab. Every trial patient had relapsed after autologous stem cell transplantation, and cohorts A, B and C differed in prior brentuximab vedotin exposure. The trial cohort comprised around 60 patients with relapsed/refractory classical Hodgkin lymphoma whose best overall responses were complete response, partial response or progressive disease. In the multi-cohort phase II CheckMate 205 trial, trial patients received single-agent nivolumab. An independent review committee assessed best overall response by applying the 2007 International Working Group response criteria. Trial PBMCs were collected immediately before nivolumab initiation (C1D1) and during therapy at cycle 2 day 1 and cycle 4 day 1. Peripheral blood was collected in 8 mL Vacutainer Cell Preparation Tubes, from which PBMCs were isolated by centrifugation and then cryopreserved.

The CDR1 and CDR2 encoded by the germline V gene (reference sequence) are SGHNT and YYREEE. Reading from cysteine to phenylalanine, the CDR3 counts 17 amino acids. The only DNA kept is the CDR3, 51 bases in frame from the first base. V is trimmed back by 0 bases and J by 6 bases, and the junction contains 9 bases that no gene match accounts for. Genomic DNA was extracted with the Qiagen DNeasy kit from unsorted PBMCs and from negatively selected CD4+ and CD8+ fractions. Using primers that anneal to V and J segments, immunoSEQ multiplex PCR amplified the TCR beta CDR3 regions. A synthetic immune receptor repertoire was used to minimize amplification bias, and remaining bias was computationally removed after sequencing. Processing in the source paper ran as follows. Custom Python scripts were used to quantify repertoire diversity as the Shannon entropy index. Unsorted, CD4+ and CD8+ repertoires were analyzed separately, except for combined analyses in which CD4+ and CD8+ sequences were merged in silico. Clonal expansion was defined as at least a 2-fold frequency increase after treatment relative to C1D1, with a pseudocount of 0.5 for undetected baseline clones. Clones with 0 or 1 copy at C1D1 were defined as singleton clones, while clones with 2 or more copies were defined as non-singleton clones. Clones expanded in unsorted samples were assigned a CD4+, CD8+ or unknown annotation through matching of protein sequences in sorted samples from the same patient. Wilcoxon tests were applied to paired samples to test diversity changes from C1D1 to C4D1. The source is immuneACCESS, and TCRdb retained only in-frame sequences with V and J called. Part of the clones is not carried over; for the studies checked, unresolved V genes explain less than half of this, and the remainder is unexplained. The V and J calls and clone size come from that table; D and trimming were worked out from the DNA. This sample is represented by some 93,000 clones; just under 80% of them were singletons. The ten biggest clones cover around 8.9% of the sample.

The data were taken from a study of PD-1 blockade in classical Hodgkin lymphoma (dated by TCRdb to about 2020). In terms of the full investigation: Nivolumab dosing was 3 mg/kg intravenously every 2 weeks, continuing until either disease progression or unacceptable toxicity. The study used CyTOF and TCR beta sequencing to define a peripheral blood immune signature of response to PD-1 blockade in classical Hodgkin lymphoma.

The study at large found these results: The study was restricted to a single clinical trial cohort, and the causes of repertoire differences, possibly disease activity or prior therapy, were left undefined. Diversity was lower in patients who began nivolumab less than 1 year after ASCT, so these patients were left out of later analyses to avoid confounding by immune reconstitution. Baseline diversity similar to that of newly diagnosed patients was observed in trial patients achieving complete response, whereas significantly lower diversity was observed in partial responders and progressors. Newly diagnosed patients were reported to have lower baseline TCR diversity than healthy donors, and relapsed/refractory patients were reported to have lower baseline TCR diversity still. By C4D1, a significant rise was seen in CD4+ TCR diversity but not in CD8+ TCR diversity (p=0.0027 vs p=0.16), and the rise was most apparent among complete responders (p=0.02).

Here the chain combines TRBV5-4 and TRBJ2-1, with 10 bases matching TRBD2. The sequencing here drew on peripheral blood mononuclear cells (PBMCs), taken before the fourth cycle of nivolumab. This sequence was found in a human donor with classical Hodgkin lymphoma. The nucleotide sequence reads TGTGCCAGCAGCTTGGATCCGGGACTAGCGTTTATCAATGAGCAGTTCTTC. The resulting protein is CASSLDPGLAFINEQFF.